This TCR beta chain was observed in a study of blood T cell repertoires in COVID-19. The overall study: T cells, B-cell-depleted T cells, or PBMCs provided the cDNA or gDNA that served as material.

In the source study's methods: Amplification of reference gene primers was used by the study to estimate nucleated cell counts. Some clones are missing from TCRdb's copy, which holds only in-frame ones; the method was immunoSEQ multiplex PCR. From that table come the V and J calls and clone size; the DNA was used to work out D and trimming. The profile shows fewer than 150,000 clones, roughly four fifths of them singletons. V was clipped by 6 bases and J by 3 bases, with 6 bases between them. This CDR3 is 13 amino acids long. CDR1 and CDR2 from the germline V gene are MDHEN and SYDVKM. The sample was peripheral blood. The sequence came from a human donor in a cohort sampled during active COVID-19. The chain is built from TRBV28 and TRBJ1-6, with TRBD1 as a possible D gene (5 bases). CDR3 in DNA: TGTGCCAGCAGCCAGGGCTATAATTCACCCCTCCACTTT. Translating gives CASSQGYNSPLHF.